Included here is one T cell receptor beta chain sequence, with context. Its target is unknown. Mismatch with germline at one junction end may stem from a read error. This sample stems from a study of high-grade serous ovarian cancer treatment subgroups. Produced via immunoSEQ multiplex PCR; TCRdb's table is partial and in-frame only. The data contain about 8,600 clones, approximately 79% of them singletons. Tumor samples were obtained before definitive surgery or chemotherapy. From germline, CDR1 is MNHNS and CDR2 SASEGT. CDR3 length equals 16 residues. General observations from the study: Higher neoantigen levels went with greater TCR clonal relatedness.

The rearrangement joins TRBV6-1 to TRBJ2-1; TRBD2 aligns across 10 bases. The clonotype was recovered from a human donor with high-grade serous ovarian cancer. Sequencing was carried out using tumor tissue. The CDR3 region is CASSEGILAGEAEQFF. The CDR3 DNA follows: TGTGCCAGCAGCGAAGGGATTCTAGCGGGAGAAGCTGAGCAGTTCTTC.